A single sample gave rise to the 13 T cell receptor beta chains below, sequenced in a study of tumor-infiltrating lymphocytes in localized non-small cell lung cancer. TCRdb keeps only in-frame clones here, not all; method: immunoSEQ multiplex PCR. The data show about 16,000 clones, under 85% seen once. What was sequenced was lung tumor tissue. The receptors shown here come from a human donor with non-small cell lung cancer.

This chain's CDR3 is CASKGSTDTQYF. The CDR3, as DNA: TGTGCCAGCAAGGGGAGCACAGATACGCAGTATTTT. The J gene is TRBJ2-3, the V gene TRBV6-1; D may be TRBD1 (5 bases). CDR3 length equals 12 residues. Germline V gene sequence: CDR1 MNHNS, CDR2 SASEGT. Trimming left V 7 bases short and J 0 bases short, with 5 bases between.

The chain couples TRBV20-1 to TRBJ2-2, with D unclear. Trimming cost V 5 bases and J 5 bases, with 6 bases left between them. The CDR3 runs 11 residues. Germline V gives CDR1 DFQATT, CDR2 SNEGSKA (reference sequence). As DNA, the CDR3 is TGCAGTGCTGGACGGACCGGGGAGCTGTTTTTT. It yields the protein CSAGRTGELFF.

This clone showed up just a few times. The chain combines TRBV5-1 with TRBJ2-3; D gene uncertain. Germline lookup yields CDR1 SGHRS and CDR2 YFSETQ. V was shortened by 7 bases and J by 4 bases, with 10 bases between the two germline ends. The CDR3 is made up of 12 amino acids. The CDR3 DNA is TGCGCCAGCGCCCAAGAAGCAGATACGCAGTATTTT. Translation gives CASAQEADTQYF.

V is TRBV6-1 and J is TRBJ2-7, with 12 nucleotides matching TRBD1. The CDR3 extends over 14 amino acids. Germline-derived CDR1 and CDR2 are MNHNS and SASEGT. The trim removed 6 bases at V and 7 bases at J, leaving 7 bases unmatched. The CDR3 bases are TGTGCCAGCAGCTCCGGGACAGGGGGCGATGAGCAGTACTTC. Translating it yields CASSSGTGGDEQYF.

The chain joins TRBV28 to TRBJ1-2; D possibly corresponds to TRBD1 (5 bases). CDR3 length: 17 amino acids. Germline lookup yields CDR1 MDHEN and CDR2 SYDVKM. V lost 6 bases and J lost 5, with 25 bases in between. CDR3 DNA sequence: TGTGCCAGCAGCCGCCCGAACAGGAGGCCGGATAAGTATGGCTACACCTTC. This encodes CASSRPNRRPDKYGYTF.

In nucleotides, the CDR3 is TGTGCCAGCAGTTACTCGGCGGGAGGGCCAGATACGCAGTATTTT. The encoded protein is CASSYSAGGPDTQYF. The chain uses TRBV6-5 and TRBJ2-3; 9 bases map to TRBD2. With 0 bases clipped from V and 4 bases from J, the junction kept 2 bases outside the gene matches. This CDR3 region has 15 residues. The V gene's germline CDR1 is MNHEY and CDR2 SVGAGI.

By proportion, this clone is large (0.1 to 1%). The CDR3 DNA is TGTGCCAGCAAGAGGACTGACTCCTACGAGCAGTACTTC. It encodes CASKRTDSYEQYF. This chain uses TRBV28 with TRBJ2-7; D may be TRBD2 (5 bases). The V gene lost 7 bases and the J gene lost 0 bases, with 10 bases spanning the gap. The germline V gene has CDR1 MDHEN and CDR2 SYDVKM. This CDR3 spans 13 amino acids.

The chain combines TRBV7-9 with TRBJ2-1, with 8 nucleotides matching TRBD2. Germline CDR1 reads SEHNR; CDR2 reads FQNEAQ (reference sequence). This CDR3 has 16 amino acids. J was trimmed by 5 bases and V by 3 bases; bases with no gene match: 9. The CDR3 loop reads CASSLAGGRYDNEQFF. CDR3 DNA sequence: TGTGCCAGCAGCTTGGCGGGAGGCAGATATGACAATGAGCAGTTCTTC.

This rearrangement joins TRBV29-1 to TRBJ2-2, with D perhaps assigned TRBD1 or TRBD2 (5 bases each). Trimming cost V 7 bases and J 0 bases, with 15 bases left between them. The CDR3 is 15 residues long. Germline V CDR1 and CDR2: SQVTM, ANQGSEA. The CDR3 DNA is TGCAGCGGCTTTGGGGACGCAGCGAACACCGGGGAGCTGTTTTTT. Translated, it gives CSGFGDAANTGELFF.

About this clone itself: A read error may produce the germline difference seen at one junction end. CDR3 in DNA: TGTGCCAGCAGTCTATTGAATACTGAAGCTTTCTTT. Translated, it gives CASSLLNTEAFF. This chain joins TRBV6-6 and TRBJ1-1; D is ambiguous. This CDR3 region has 12 residues. CDR1 MNHNY and CDR2 SVGAGI come from the germline V gene (reference sequence).

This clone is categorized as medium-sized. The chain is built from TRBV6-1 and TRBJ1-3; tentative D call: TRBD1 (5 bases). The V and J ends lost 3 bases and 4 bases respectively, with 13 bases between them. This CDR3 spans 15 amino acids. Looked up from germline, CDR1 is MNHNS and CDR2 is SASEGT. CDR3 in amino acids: CASSEGRVTGNTIYF. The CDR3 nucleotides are TGTGCCAGCAGTGAGGGCAGGGTGACGGGAAACACCATATATTTT.

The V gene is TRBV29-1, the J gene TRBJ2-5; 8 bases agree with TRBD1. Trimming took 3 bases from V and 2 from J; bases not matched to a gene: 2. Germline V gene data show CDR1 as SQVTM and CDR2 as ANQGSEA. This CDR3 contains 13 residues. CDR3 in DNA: TGCAGCGTTGATGGACAGGGACAAGAGACCCAGTACTTC. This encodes CSVDGQGQETQYF.

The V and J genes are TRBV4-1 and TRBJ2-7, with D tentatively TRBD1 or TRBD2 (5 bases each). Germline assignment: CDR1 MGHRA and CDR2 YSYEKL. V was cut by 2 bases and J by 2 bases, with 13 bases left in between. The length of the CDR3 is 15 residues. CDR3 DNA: TGCGCCAGCAGCCAACTCCCTCCGGGACCCTACGAGCAGTACTTC. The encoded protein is CASSQLPPGPYEQYF.